This T cell receptor beta chain was sequenced during a study of shared clonotypes between healthy human individuals (dated by TCRdb to the early 2020s). About the study as a whole: A few men and two women, aged 18 to 49 years, made up the cohort. Blood TCR repertoires of five healthy adults were deeply sequenced to estimate repertoire size and the extent of clonotype sharing between individuals. Different laboratories and diverse techniques were used to prepare libraries and sequence TCR repertoires, to increase sequencing depth and limit assay-specific biases. For each donor, CD4 naive and CD4 memory were each run on three plates, CD8 naive on two plates, and CD8 memory on one plate. Between about 0.8 and 9 billion PBMCs per donor were obtained by leukapheresis. What the authors observed across the whole study: When four donors were compared, the shared fraction of clonotypes was about 5.5% for naive CD4, roughly 3.3% for naive CD8, more than 2% for memory CD4, and less than 0.5% for memory CD8. Compared with non-shared clonotypes, clonotypes shared by all four sorted-subset donors had higher generation probabilities. The small number of donors limited the genetic and exposure-history diversity represented. Pairwise subsampling led to the expectation that sequencing depth would affect the degree of clonotype sharing among donors. Even with the large sequencing depth, rarefaction of the sorted-subset datasets indicated that sequencing was incomplete. Larger estimated clonotype richness was generally found for naive subsets than for memory subsets. Sampling was restricted to blood, and TCR repertoires in tissues likely differ from the TCR repertoires found in blood.

The CDR3 goes from the cysteine to the phenylalanine over 13 residues. Only the CDR3 DNA stays, 39 bases, in frame from base 1. The germline V gene provides CDR1 SGHRS and CDR2 YFSETQ. V sheds 0 bases and J sheds 5 bases, leaving 8 bases between their ends. The donors were healthy, HIV-negative adults who had no recently reported acute infections or vaccinations. Only Caucasian adults living in Nashville, Tennessee, USA were represented among the donors. Magnetic negative selection was used to enrich CD4+ T cells, after which naive cells were positively selected on CD45RA and the negative fraction became the memory subset. Blood was obtained by leukapheresis, after which PBMCs were separated by Ficoll-Histopaque density gradient centrifugation and cryopreserved in liquid nitrogen vapor phase. Analytical flow cytometry was used to check the purity and quantity of each magnetically sorted T cell population. Genomic DNA was isolated from every sorted fraction and measured by UV absorbance on a Nanodrop 2000c.

Notes on this clone: The antigen it binds to is not known. Base qualities were left out, and no much larger clone turns up one base away. Other DNA sequences of this sample code for an identical CDR3.

TCR CDR3 regions were amplified from genomic DNA by multiplex PCR using the deep immunoSEQ assay. For each cell subset, the extracted genomic DNA was distributed evenly across all wells of several immunoSEQ 96-well plates, and each plate served as one replicate. For sorted subsets, around 0.2 ug genomic DNA, equal to 30,000 to 35,000 T cell genomes, was loaded into each replicate PCR. Purified libraries were quantified with a Qubit 3.0 fluorometer, sized on a Bioanalyzer 2100, and re-quantified with the KAPA Library Quantification kit. Each immunoSEQ 96-well plate was sequenced on its own single-read 150-cycle Illumina NextSeq 550 flow cell. Under the source paper's analysis protocol: Because the immunoSEQ output held only junctional sequences and lacked quality scores, the filtering could not match the filtering applied to full-length reads. Sequences were annotated with PyIR, a Python wrapper for IgBLAST v1.9, using IMGT germline references to assign V/J genes and CDR3. Any read was removed if the V/J assignment was weak (E-value above 1e-6), the CDR3 was missing, or the read contained stop codons, out-of-frame junctions, or ambiguous translated residues. V3J clonotypes were defined as sequences sharing the same inferred V gene, J gene, and CDR3 amino acid sequence. Percentage overlap between repertoires was calculated by dividing the number of shared unique clonotypes by the size of the smaller repertoire. Repertoire richness was assessed with RTK rarefaction, the Chao1 estimator, and Recon v2.1 estimates of unobserved clonotypes. Generation probabilities for all TCRbeta clonotypes obtained by the gDNA method from a few donors were computed using OLGA. The clones in this table, taken by TCRdb from immuneACCESS, are in-frame only. Not every clone is retained; where verified, under half of the shortfall comes from an unresolved V gene, and the cause of the rest is unknown. That table supplies the V and J calls and clone size; D and trimming were determined from the DNA. The sample records about 1.5 million clones, 95% to 99% of which are singletons. About 0.45% of the sample comes from the top ten.

Sequenced sample: naive CD4+ T cells sorted from blood. The cell subset or site label for this specimen denotes: CD45RA+ positively selected. The chain was built from TRBV5-1 and TRBJ1-1; the D gene remains uncertain. The clonotype originates from a man aged 25 to 40 in good health. The CDR3 here reads CASSLDRATEAFF. The nucleotides read TGCGCCAGCAGCTTGGACCGGGCTACTGAAGCTTTCTTT.